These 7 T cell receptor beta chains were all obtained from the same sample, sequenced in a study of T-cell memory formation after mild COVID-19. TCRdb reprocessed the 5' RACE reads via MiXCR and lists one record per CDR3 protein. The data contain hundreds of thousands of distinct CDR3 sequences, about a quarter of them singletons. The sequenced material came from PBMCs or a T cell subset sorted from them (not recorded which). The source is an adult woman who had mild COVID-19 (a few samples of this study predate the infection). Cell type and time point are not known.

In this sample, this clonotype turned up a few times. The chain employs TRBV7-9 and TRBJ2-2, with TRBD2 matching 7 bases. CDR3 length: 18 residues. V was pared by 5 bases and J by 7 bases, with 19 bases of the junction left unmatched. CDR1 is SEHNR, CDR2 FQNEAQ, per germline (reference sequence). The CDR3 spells CASSPRRSARELDGELFF. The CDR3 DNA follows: TGTGCCAGCAGCCCAAGGAGGTCGGCGCGGGAGTTAGACGGGGAGCTGTTTTTT.

CDR3 region: CATSPGTGAPNTGELFF. CDR3 nucleotide sequence: TGTGCCACCAGTCCCGGGACAGGGGCCCCGAACACCGGGGAGCTGTTTTTT. The chain is built from TRBV24-1 and TRBJ2-2; 10 bases line up with TRBD1. The CDR3 covers 17 residues. Trimming cost V 6 bases and J 0 bases; bases outside gene matches: 6. Looked up from germline, CDR1 is KGHDR and CDR2 is SFDVKD.

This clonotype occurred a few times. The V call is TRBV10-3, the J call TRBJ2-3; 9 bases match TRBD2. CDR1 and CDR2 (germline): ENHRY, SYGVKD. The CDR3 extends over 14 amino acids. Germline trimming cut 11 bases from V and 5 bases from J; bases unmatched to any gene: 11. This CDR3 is CASGAGGRGDTQYF. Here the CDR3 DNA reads TGTGCCTCCGGCGCGGGAGGGCGTGGAGATACGCAGTATTTT.

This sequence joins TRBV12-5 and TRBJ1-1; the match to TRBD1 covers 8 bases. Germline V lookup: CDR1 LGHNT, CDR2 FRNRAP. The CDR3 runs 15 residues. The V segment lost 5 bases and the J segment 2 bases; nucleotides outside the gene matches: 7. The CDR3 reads CASGGQGGLNTEAFF. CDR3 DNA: TGTGCTAGTGGTGGACAGGGAGGGCTAAACACTGAAGCTTTCTTT.

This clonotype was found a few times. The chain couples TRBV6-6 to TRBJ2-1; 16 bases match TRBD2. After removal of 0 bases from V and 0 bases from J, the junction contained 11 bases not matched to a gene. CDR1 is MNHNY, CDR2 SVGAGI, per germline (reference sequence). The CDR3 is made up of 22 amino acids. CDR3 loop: CASSYSLLGTSGGESSYNEQFF. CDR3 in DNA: TGTGCCAGCAGTTACTCGCTCCTAGGGACTAGCGGGGGGGAGAGCTCCTACAATGAGCAGTTCTTC.

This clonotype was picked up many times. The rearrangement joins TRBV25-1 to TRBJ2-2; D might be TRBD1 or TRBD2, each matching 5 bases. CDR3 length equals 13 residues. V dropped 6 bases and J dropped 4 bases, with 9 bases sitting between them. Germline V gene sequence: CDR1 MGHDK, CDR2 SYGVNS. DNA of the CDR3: TGTGCCAGCAGCAGGGAGCTCACCGGGGAGCTGTTTTTT. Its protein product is CASSRELTGELFF.

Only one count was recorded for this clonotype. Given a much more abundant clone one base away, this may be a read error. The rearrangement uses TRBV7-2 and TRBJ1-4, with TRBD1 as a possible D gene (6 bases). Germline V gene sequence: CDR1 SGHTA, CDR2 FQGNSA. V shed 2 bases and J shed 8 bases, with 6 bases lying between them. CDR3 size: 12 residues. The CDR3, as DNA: TGTGCCAGCAGCTTAACAGGGGAAAAACTGTTTTTT. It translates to CASSLTGEKLFF.